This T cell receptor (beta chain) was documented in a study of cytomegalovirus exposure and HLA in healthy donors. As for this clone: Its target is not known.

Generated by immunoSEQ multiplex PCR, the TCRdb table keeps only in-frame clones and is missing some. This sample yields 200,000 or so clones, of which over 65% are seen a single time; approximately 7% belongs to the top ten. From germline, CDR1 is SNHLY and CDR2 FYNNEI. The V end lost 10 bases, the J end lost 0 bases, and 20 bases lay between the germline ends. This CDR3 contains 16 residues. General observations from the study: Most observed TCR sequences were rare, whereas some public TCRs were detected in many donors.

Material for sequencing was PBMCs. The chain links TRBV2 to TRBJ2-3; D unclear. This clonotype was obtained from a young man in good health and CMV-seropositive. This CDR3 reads CATLLRVANSTDTQYF. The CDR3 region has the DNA TGTGCCACCCTCCTGAGAGTTGCGAATAGCACAGATACGCAGTATTTT.